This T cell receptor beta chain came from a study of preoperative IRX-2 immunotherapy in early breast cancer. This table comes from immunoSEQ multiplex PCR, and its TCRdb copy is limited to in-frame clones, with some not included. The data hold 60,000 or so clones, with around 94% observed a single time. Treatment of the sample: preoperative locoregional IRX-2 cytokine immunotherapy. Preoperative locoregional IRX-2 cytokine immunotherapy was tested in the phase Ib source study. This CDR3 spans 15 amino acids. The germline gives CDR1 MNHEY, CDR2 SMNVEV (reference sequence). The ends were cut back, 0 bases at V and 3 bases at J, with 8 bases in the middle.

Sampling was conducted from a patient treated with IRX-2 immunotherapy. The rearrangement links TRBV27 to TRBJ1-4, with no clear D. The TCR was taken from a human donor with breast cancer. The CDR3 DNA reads TGTGCCAGCAGTTTATCCGGGTTGGCTAATGAAAAACTGTTTTTT. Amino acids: CASSLSGLANEKLFF.